A selection of T cell receptor beta chains follows, all from one sample in a study of blood T cell repertoires in COVID-19. Sequencing was performed with immunoSEQ multiplex PCR; in TCRdb, only in-frame clones are kept and a portion is missing. The sample comprises 100,000 to 150,000 clones, 85% of which are singletons, and 25% to 30% rests with the top ten. The sequencing input was peripheral blood. These receptors all stem from an elderly woman with acute or convalescent COVID-19. Each CDR3 is given with its conserved first and last residue. D genes are given only for firm matches. The size of a clone is reported for some rows only, either as once, few or many, or as a class for expanded clones.

>TRBJ1-2|TRBV12-3/TRBV12-4|-|-
CASTLAVDYGYTF
TGTGCCAGCACCCTGGCGGTCGACTATGGCTACACCTTC
>TRBJ2-1|TRBV5-4|-|TRBD1
CASSRAGFRGQDEQFF
TGTGCCAGCAGCCGGGCTGGGTTCAGGGGGCAAGATGAGCAGTTCTTC
>TRBJ2-3|TRBV5-5|few|TRBD2
CASSPEGTSGGKEYF
TGTGCCAGCAGTCCGGAGGGGACTAGCGGGGGGAAGGAGTATTTT
>TRBJ1-3|TRBV12-3/TRBV12-4|-|TRBD1
CASSRQGRNTIYF
TGTGCCAGCAGTCGACAGGGGCGAAACACCATATATTTT
>TRBJ2-3|TRBV6-5|-|-
CASSYTRVTDTQYF
TGTGCCAGCAGTTATACCAGGGTCACAGATACGCAGTATTTT
>TRBJ1-1|TRBV6-5|once|-
CASSYGPNTEAFF
TGTGCCAGCAGTTACGGCCCGAACACTGAAGCTTTCTTT
>TRBJ2-4|TRBV12-3/TRBV12-4|once|TRBD2
CASREAGRDIQYF
TGTGCCAGCAGGGAAGCGGGGCGGGACATTCAGTACTTC
>TRBJ2-1|TRBV7-9|-|TRBD1
CASSLGVRTGQSSYNEQFF
TGTGCCAGCAGCTTAGGAGTCCGCACGGGACAGAGCTCCTACAATGAGCAGTTCTTC
>TRBJ1-1|TRBV7-3|-|TRBD1
CASSSPRTPGTGLLNTEAFF
TGTGCCAGCAGCTCGCCGAGAACTCCCGGGACAGGACTGCTGAACACTGAAGCTTTCTTT
>TRBJ2-1|TRBV6-2/TRBV6-3|once|TRBD2
CASSLTSGGPYNEQFF
TGTGCCAGCAGTTTGACTAGCGGGGGGCCCTACAATGAGCAGTTCTTC
>TRBJ2-7|TRBV21-1|-|-
CASNLWGGDYEQYF
TGTGCCAGCAACCTATGGGGGGGGGACTACGAGCAGTACTTC
>TRBJ2-1|TRBV7-6|-|TRBD2
CASSFSAGGPSHNEQFF
TGTGCCAGCAGCTTCAGCGCGGGGGGACCCTCACACAATGAGCAGTTCTTC
>TRBJ1-1|TRBV6-5|-|TRBD1
CASSYSKGTGLTEAFF
TGTGCCAGCAGTTACTCGAAAGGGACAGGGTTAACTGAAGCTTTCTTT
>TRBJ2-1|TRBV20-1|-|-
CSATRNEQFF
TGCAGTGCCACCAGGAATGAGCAGTTCTTC
>TRBJ1-2|TRBV7-2|once|-
CASSLQATTETSSYGYTF
TGTGCCAGCAGTCTACAGGCGACAACTGAGACTTCCTCCTATGGCTACACCTTC
>TRBJ1-5|TRBV28|-|-
CASSLALGGDRRPQHF
TGTGCCAGCAGTTTAGCCCTCGGGGGGGACCGGAGGCCCCAGCATTTT
>TRBJ1-2|TRBV5-5|-|-
CASSLVADDSNYGYTF
TGTGCCAGCAGCTTGGTCGCCGACGACTCTAACTATGGCTACACCTTC
>TRBJ1-1|TRBV28|-|-
CATSGVIEAFF
TGTGCCACCTCAGGGGTTATTGAAGCTTTCTTT
>TRBJ2-4|TRBV11-2|-|TRBD1
CASSLRDRDTKNIQYF
TGTGCCAGCAGCTTAAGGGACAGGGATACCAAAAACATTCAGTACTTC
>TRBJ1-1|TRBV12-3/TRBV12-4|-|-
CASSNLLNTEAFF
TGTGCCAGCAGCAATCTACTGAACACTGAAGCTTTCTTT
>TRBJ1-4|TRBV7-2|-|TRBD1
CASSLTGTGRTNEKLFF
TGTGCCAGCAGCTTAACCGGGACAGGGCGGACTAATGAAAAACTGTTTTTT
>TRBJ1-2|TRBV10-3|-|TRBD1
CAISESQGGLGYTF
TGTGCCATCAGTGAGTCCCAAGGGGGCCTGGGCTACACCTTC
>TRBJ1-6|TRBV18|-|-
CASSPSDNSPLHF
TGTGCCAGCTCACCCTCAGATAATTCACCCCTCCACTTT
>TRBJ2-5|TRBV5-1|-|-
CASRGTGTWEETQYF
TGCGCCAGCAGGGGCACAGGGACCTGGGAAGAGACCCAGTACTTC
>TRBJ1-1|TRBV5-6|-|-
CASSLAGVSTEAFF
TGTGCCAGCAGCTTGGCGGGGGTAAGCACTGAAGCTTTCTTT